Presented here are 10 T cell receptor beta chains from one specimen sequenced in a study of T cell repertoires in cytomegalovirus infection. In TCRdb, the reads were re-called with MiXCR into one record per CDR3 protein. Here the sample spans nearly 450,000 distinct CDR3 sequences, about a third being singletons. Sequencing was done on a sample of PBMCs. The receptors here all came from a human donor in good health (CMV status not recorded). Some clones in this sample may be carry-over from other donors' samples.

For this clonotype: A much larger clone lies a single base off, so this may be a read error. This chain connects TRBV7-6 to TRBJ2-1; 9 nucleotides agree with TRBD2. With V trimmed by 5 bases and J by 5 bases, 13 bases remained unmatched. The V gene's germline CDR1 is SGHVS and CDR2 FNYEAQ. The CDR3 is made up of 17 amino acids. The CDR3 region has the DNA TGTGCCAGCAGCGGCAGCCTTTCTAGCGGGGCCCACAATGAGCAGTTCTTC. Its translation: CASSGSLSSGAHNEQFF.

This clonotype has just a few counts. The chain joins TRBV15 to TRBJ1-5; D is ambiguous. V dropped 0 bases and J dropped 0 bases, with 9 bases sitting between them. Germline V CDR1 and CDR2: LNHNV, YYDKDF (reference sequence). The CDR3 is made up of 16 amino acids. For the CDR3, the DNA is TGTGCCACCAGCAGAGAAAGGTCTTATAGCAATCAGCCCCAGCATTTT. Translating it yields CATSRERSYSNQPQHF.

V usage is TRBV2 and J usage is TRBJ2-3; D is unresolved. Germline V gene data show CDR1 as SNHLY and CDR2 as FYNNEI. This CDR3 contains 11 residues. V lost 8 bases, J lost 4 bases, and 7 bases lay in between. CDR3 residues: CASYAPDTQYF. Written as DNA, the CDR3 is TGTGCCAGCTATGCACCAGATACGCAGTATTTT.

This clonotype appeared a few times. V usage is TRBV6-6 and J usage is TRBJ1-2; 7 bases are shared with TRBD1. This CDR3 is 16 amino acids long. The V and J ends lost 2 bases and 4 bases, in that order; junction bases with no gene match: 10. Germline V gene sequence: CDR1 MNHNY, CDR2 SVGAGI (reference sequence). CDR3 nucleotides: TGTGCCAGCAGTTACGTCTACAGGGGCCGCTCCTATGGCTACACCTTC. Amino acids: CASSYVYRGRSYGYTF.

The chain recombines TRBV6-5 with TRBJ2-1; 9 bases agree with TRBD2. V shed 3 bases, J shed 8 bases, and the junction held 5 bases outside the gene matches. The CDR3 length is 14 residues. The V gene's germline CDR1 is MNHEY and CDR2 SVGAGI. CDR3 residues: CASSYIGGGDEQFF. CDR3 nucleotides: TGTGCCAGCAGTTATATTGGCGGGGGGGATGAGCAGTTCTTC.

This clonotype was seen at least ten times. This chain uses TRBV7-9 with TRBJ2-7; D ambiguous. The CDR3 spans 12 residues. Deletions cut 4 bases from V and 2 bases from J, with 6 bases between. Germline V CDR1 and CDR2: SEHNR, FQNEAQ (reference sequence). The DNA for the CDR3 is TGTGCCAGCAGCTCCGGAACCTACGAGCAGTACTTC. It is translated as CASSSGTYEQYF.

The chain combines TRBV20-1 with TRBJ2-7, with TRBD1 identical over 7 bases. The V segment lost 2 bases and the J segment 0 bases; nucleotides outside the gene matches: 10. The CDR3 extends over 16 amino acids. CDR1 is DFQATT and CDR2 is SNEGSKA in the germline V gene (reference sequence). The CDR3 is CSARYRQGPSSYEQYF. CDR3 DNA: TGCAGTGCTAGATACCGACAGGGCCCCAGCTCCTACGAGCAGTACTTC.

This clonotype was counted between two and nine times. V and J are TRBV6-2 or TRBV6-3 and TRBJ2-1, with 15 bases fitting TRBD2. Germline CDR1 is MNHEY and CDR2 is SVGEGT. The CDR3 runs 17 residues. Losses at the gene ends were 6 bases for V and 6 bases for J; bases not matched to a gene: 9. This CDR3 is CASRRGLAGGRLNEQFF. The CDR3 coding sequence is TGTGCCAGCAGACGAGGACTAGCGGGGGGGCGGCTCAATGAGCAGTTCTTC.

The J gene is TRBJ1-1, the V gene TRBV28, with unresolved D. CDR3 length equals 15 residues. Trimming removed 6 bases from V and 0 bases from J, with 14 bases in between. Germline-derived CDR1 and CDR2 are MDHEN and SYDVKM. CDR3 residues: CASRTSVWMNTEAFF. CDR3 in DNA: TGTGCCAGCAGGACTTCGGTCTGGATGAACACTGAAGCTTTCTTT.

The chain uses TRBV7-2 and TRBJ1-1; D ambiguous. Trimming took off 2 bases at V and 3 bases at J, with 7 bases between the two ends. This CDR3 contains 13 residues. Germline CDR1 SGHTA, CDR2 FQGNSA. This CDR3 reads CASSLHGDTEAFF. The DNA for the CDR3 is TGTGCCAGCAGCTTACACGGTGACACTGAAGCTTTCTTT.